The next 27 T cell receptor beta chains were all read from a single sample in a study of regulatory T cells in long-lasting Graves disease. CDR3-region Arm-PCR and iRepertoire HTBI primers produced the TCR beta libraries. MiXCR was run by TCRdb on the multiplex PCR reads, yielding one entry per CDR3 protein. The sample shows 400,000 to 550,000 distinct CDR3 sequences, 16% of them seen only once. As to time point: newly diagnosed GD, antithyroid drugs for less than 3 months. There was RNA extracted from PBMCs, and the TCR library was made from it. The sample also formed part of further work on T cells in Graves' hyperthyroidism and ophthalmopathy.

The sequencing here drew on peripheral blood mononuclear cells (PBMCs), taken at new diagnosis, from a patient treated with antithyroid drugs. These receptors originate from a woman under 30 with Graves disease.

This clonotype was seen ten or more times. The J gene is TRBJ2-1, the V gene TRBV11-3; D remains unclear. The V end was cut by 3 bases, the J end by 5 bases, with 8 bases between. The CDR3 spans 13 residues. Germline values: CDR1 SGHNT, CDR2 YENEEA. In nucleotides, the CDR3 is TGTGCCAGCAGCTTCGCCCTCCACAATGAGCAGTTCTTC. Protein product: CASSFALHNEQFF.

This clonotype has more than one count but fewer than ten. The V gene is TRBV9, the J gene TRBJ2-7; D tentatively reads TRBD1 or TRBD2 (5 bases each). CDR1 and CDR2 from the germline V gene are SGDLS and YYNGEE. Between the trimmed V and J ends, which lost 2 bases and 0 bases, there was a span of 18 bases. The CDR3 is made up of 17 amino acids. This CDR3 is CASSVWEWGFSSYEQYF. The CDR3 coding sequence is TGTGCCAGCAGCGTTTGGGAGTGGGGCTTCAGCTCCTACGAGCAGTACTTC. The full variable domain, completed using reference TRBV9 and TRBJ2-7, is DSGVTQTPKHLITATGQRVTLRCSPRSGDLSVYWYQQSLDQGLQFLIQYYNGEERAKGNILERFSAQQFPDLHSELNLSSLELGDSALYFCASSVWEWGFSSYEQYFGPGTRLTVT.

Turning to this clonotype: The junction departs from germline at one end; a sequencing error may be responsible. This chain connects TRBV5-1 to TRBJ1-1, with D perhaps TRBD1 (6 bases). The CDR3 extends over 11 amino acids. Looked up from germline, CDR1 is SGHRS and CDR2 is YFSETQ. CDR3 in DNA: TGCGCCAGCAGATTGGACAGCCAAGCTTTCTTT. Protein sequence: CASRLDSQAFF. Combining the CDR3 with reference TRBV5-1 and TRBJ1-1 gives the whole variable domain KAGVTQTPRYLIKTRGQQVTLSCSPISGHRSVSWYQQTPGQGLQFLFEYFSETQRNKGNFPGRFSGRQFSNSRSEMNVSTLELGDSALYLCASRLDSQAFFGQGTRLTVV.

In its sample, this clonotype was seen a few times. The genes are TRBV18 and TRBJ1-1; 7 bases match TRBD1. J gave up 6 bases and V 3 bases, and 7 bases lay outside the gene matches. The CDR3 is made up of 14 amino acids. Germline values: CDR1 KGHSH, CDR2 LQKENI. This CDR3 reads CASSPRTGLPEAFF. The CDR3 bases are TGTGCCAGCTCACCCCGGACAGGTCTCCCTGAAGCTTTCTTT.

To note about this clonotype: One junction end disagrees with the germline gene, perhaps due to a read error. This chain joins TRBV6-2 or TRBV6-3 and TRBJ2-3, with TRBD1 identical over 9 bases. The J call may be wrong; the DNA end is better matched by TRBJ1-5. The CDR3 has 17 amino acids. Germline values: CDR1 MNHEY, CDR2 SVGEGT. CDR3 protein: CANSEMTGGGISDTQHF. DNA of the CDR3: TGTGCCAACAGTGAAATGACAGGGGGAGGGATATCAGATACGCAGCATTTT.

This clonotype appeared a few times. The J gene is TRBJ2-1, the V gene TRBV24-1, with 13 bases fitting TRBD2. Germline lookup yields CDR1 KGHDR and CDR2 SFDVKD. The J segment lost 9 bases and the V segment lost 12 bases, leaving 7 bases of the junction unmatched. CDR3 length: 13 amino acids. CDR3 bases: TGTGCCGCAGGACTAGCGGGAGATAGTGAGCAGTTCTTC. Encoded protein: CAAGLAGDSEQFF.

The chain combines TRBV29-1 with TRBJ2-7; the match to TRBD1 covers 7 bases. The CDR3 contains 11 residues. CDR1 and CDR2 (germline): SQVTM, ANQGSEA. V trimming: 1 base; J trimming: 6 bases; junction bases outside the gene matches: 0. The CDR3 DNA follows: TGCAGCGTTGAAGCAGGGGGCGAGCAGTACTTC. Translating gives CSVEAGGEQYF.

This clonotype was recorded many times. The chain couples TRBV7-9 to TRBJ2-7; no definite D call. Germline V CDR1 and CDR2: SEHNR, FQNEAQ (reference sequence). With 1 base removed from V and 7 bases from J, the gap between germline ends came to 11 bases. This CDR3 region has 13 residues. CDR3 region: CASSLEGRGEQYF. The DNA of the CDR3 is TGTGCCAGCAGCTTAGAGGGTCGTGGTGAGCAGTACTTC.

The sample holds many counts of this clonotype. The V call is TRBV2, the J call TRBJ1-5, with a weak D call TRBD1 (6 bases). Germline V gene lookup returns CDR1 SNHLY and CDR2 FYNNEI. This CDR3 comprises 15 residues. The V and J ends lost 6 bases and 0 bases respectively, with 12 bases between them. The CDR3 region has the DNA TGTGCCAGCAGCCAGGACAGCTATAGCAATCAGCCCCAGCATTTT. Translated, it gives CASSQDSYSNQPQHF.

In regard to this clonotype: Germline is not matched at one junction end, which may reflect a read error. The chain has TRBV12-3 or TRBV12-4 and TRBJ2-1, with 9 bases that match TRBD1. The CDR3 runs 16 residues. In DNA form, the CDR3 reads TGTGCCAGCAGCTTAGGCTCGAACAGGGGGCTCAATGAGCAGTTCTTC. It yields the protein CASSLGSNRGLNEQFF.

Many counts were recorded for this clonotype. The chain recombines TRBV13 with TRBJ2-1, with TRBD1 matching 7 bases. Germline trimming cut 1 base from V and 4 bases from J; bases unmatched to any gene: 4. This CDR3 is built from 15 residues. Germline values: CDR1 PRHDT, CDR2 FYEKMQ (reference sequence). DNA of the CDR3: TGTGCCAGCAGCTTAGCGGCCAGGGGGTACAATGAGCAGTTCTTC. Amino acid sequence: CASSLAARGYNEQFF.

This clonotype was recorded at least ten times. The rearrangement joins TRBV7-9 to TRBJ2-3, with 10 bases fitting TRBD2. After removal of 6 bases from V and 0 bases from J, the junction contained 12 bases not matched to a gene. This CDR3 spans 18 amino acids. Germline CDR1 reads SEHNR; CDR2 reads FQNEAQ (reference sequence). CDR3 sequence reads: CASSSSPGLAPSTDTQYF. The CDR3 DNA is TGTGCCAGCAGTTCTTCACCGGGACTAGCGCCTAGCACAGATACGCAGTATTTT.

The sample holds many counts of this clonotype. The J gene is TRBJ1-6, the V gene TRBV6-1, with D possibly matching TRBD1 (5 bases). Germline lookup yields CDR1 MNHNS and CDR2 SASEGT. The V end lost 4 bases, the J end lost 9 bases, and 31 bases lay between the germline ends. The CDR3 sequence is 20 residues long. This CDR3 reads CASSVPTDGGNSRESSPLHF. The CDR3 DNA is TGTGCCAGCAGTGTACCCACAGACGGGGGAAACTCACGGGAGTCTTCACCCCTCCACTTT.

This clonotype was detected ten times or more. The chain combines TRBV28 with TRBJ2-7; TRBD1 might be the D (6 bases). CDR1 MDHEN and CDR2 SYDVKM come from the germline V gene. The V end was cut by 6 bases, the J end by 3 bases, with 12 bases between. The CDR3 covers 13 residues. In DNA, the CDR3 is TGTGCCAGCAGCCCCAGGGGATACTACGAGCAGTACTTC. Translation: CASSPRGYYEQYF.

V gene TRBV18 combines with J gene TRBJ1-1, with 9 positions matching TRBD1. CDR1 and CDR2 (germline): KGHSH, LQKENI. This CDR3 region has 13 residues. Germline trimming cut 3 bases from V and 6 bases from J; bases unmatched to any gene: 2. CDR3 coding DNA: TGTGCCAGCTCACCGGGACAGGGATCTGAAGCTTTCTTT. Translation gives CASSPGQGSEAFF.

CDR3 nucleotides: TGCAGCGTAGAGACCGGGACTAGCGCCGATACGCAGTATTTT. This sequence encodes CSVETGTSADTQYF. V usage is TRBV29-1 and J usage is TRBJ2-3; TRBD2 matches 10 bases. CDR1 is SQVTM, CDR2 ANQGSEA, per germline. V trimming: 6 bases; J trimming: 6 bases; junction bases outside the gene matches: 9. The CDR3 consists of 14 residues.

This clonotype has ten or more counts. V gene TRBV2 combines with J gene TRBJ1-5; the D gene is possibly TRBD1 (5 bases). Trimming took off 0 bases at V and 3 bases at J, with 12 bases between the two ends. Germline V lookup: CDR1 SNHLY, CDR2 FYNNEI. CDR3 size: 16 residues. Here the CDR3 reads CASSEAQGPDNQPQHF. CDR3 coding DNA: TGTGCCAGCAGTGAAGCCCAGGGTCCCGACAATCAGCCCCAGCATTTT.

This clonotype appeared a few times. The rearrangement links TRBV7-3 to TRBJ2-1; D is ambiguous. The germline gives CDR1 SGHTA, CDR2 FQGTGA. Trimming cost V 2 bases and J 6 bases, with 11 bases left between them. This CDR3 region has 14 residues. DNA of the CDR3: TGTGCCAGCAGCTTATTCCGGAACCCCAATGAGCAGTTCTTC. Protein sequence: CASSLFRNPNEQFF.

This clonotype was detected a few times. The chain uses TRBV12-3 or TRBV12-4 and TRBJ1-3; 7 bases align to TRBD1. The CDR3 is 15 amino acids. The V and J ends lost 2 bases and 2 bases, in that order; junction bases with no gene match: 3. The CDR3 reads CASSLRGGAGNTIYF. DNA for the CDR3: TGTGCCAGCAGTTTACGAGGGGGCGCTGGAAACACCATATATTTT.

This clonotype came up a few times. The CDR3 region has the DNA TGTGCCTGGACGAAGTCCTCTAACTTAAAGACAGGCGGTTGGTACGAGCAGTACTTC. Its translation is CAWTKSSNLKTGGWYEQYF. The chain joins TRBV30 to TRBJ2-7; perhaps TRBD1 as D (6 bases). V lost 4 bases and J lost 4, with 32 bases in between. There are 19 residues in the CDR3. The germline V gene has CDR1 GTSNPN and CDR2 SVGIG (reference sequence).

This clonotype was seen many times. The chain combines TRBV2 with TRBJ2-7; tentatively, D is TRBD1 or TRBD2 (5 bases each). The germline V gene encodes CDR1 SNHLY and CDR2 FYNNEI. The length of the CDR3 is 14 residues. The V and J ends lost 6 bases and 5 bases respectively, with 17 bases between them. CDR3 amino acids: CASSPGAGWDEQYF. CDR3 DNA: TGTGCCAGCAGCCCCGGGGCAGGGTGGGACGAGCAGTACTTC.

At least ten counts were recorded for this clonotype. V is TRBV14 and J is TRBJ2-7, with TRBD1 identical over 9 bases. Unmatched junction bases numbered 7, after V lost 4 bases and J lost 3 bases. Germline CDR1 is SGHDN and CDR2 is FVKESK. The CDR3 is 15 residues long. The CDR3 is CASSPQTGGFYEQYF. In nucleotides, the CDR3 is TGTGCCAGCAGCCCGCAGACAGGGGGATTCTACGAGCAGTACTTC.

This clonotype was seen only once. V and J are TRBV20-1 and TRBJ2-1; a weak D match, TRBD1 (5 bases). CDR1 DFQATT and CDR2 SNEGSKA come from the germline V gene (reference sequence). This CDR3 is built from 15 residues. V was pared by 6 bases and J by 6 bases, with 21 bases between. The CDR3 DNA is TGCAGTGCGCCTATCGTAATGCAGGGTAGCAATGAGCAGTTCTTC. This translates into CSAPIVMQGSNEQFF.

This sequence joins TRBV28 and TRBJ2-7; D gene unclear. CDR1 is MDHEN and CDR2 is SYDVKM in the germline V gene. Trimming stripped 6 bases from V and 2 bases from J, with 11 bases between. The CDR3 spans 13 residues. Here the CDR3 DNA reads TGTGCCAGCAGCTTGACTTCTCCCTACGAGCAGTACTTC. Its translation is CASSLTSPYEQYF.

This chain uses TRBV20-1 with TRBJ1-5, with a possible D match to TRBD1 (5 bases). Germline V gene lookup returns CDR1 DFQATT and CDR2 SNEGSKA (reference sequence). Trimming pared 1 base from V and 4 bases from J, leaving 11 bases between. The CDR3 consists of 14 residues. The CDR3 sequence: CSARVLQANQPQHF. The CDR3 region has the DNA TGCAGTGCTAGAGTTTTACAGGCGAATCAGCCCCAGCATTTT.

As to this clonotype: This may be a read error: a much more frequent sequence differs by one nucleotide. The J gene is TRBJ2-1, the V gene TRBV24-1; TRBD1 or TRBD2 may be the D gene (5 bases each). CDR1 KGHDR and CDR2 SFDVKD come from the germline V gene. This CDR3 is 16 amino acids long. The CDR3 DNA reads TGTGCCACCTGTGACTCCGGGGTAGGGGCCTTCTCCGAGCAGTTCTTC. Translating gives CATCDSGVGAFSEQFF.

This clonotype appeared once. This chain links TRBV28 with TRBJ2-7; maybe TRBD1 (6 bases). Trimming cost V 9 bases and J 4 bases, with 22 bases left between them. This CDR3 is 15 amino acids long. Germline V gene data show CDR1 as MDHEN and CDR2 as SYDVKM. This CDR3 is CASNEGHPSEYEQYF. CDR3 DNA: TGTGCCAGTAACGAGGGACACCCGAGCGAATACGAGCAGTACTTC.